The clone carrying this T cell receptor (beta chain) has ten or more counts. In the source study's methods: Amplification with reference gene primers provided the estimates of nucleated cell counts. Clones were sequenced by immunoSEQ multiplex PCR, and TCRdb holds only the in-frame ones, with some missing. V and J calls and clone size are those listed in that table; D and trimming were worked out from the DNA. Here the sample spans some 250,000 clones, 82% being singletons. The data were taken from a study of blood T cell repertoires in COVID-19. On the study more broadly: Sites across the United States, Italy and Spain contributed samples from acute and convalescent COVID-19. PBMCs, B-cell-depleted T cells, or T cells provided the cDNA or gDNA that made up the material.

The CDR3 covers 16 residues. V dropped 0 bases and J dropped 5; count of bases not matched to a gene: 5. Germline lookup yields CDR1 SGDLS and CDR2 YYNGEE. The chain is built from TRBV9 and TRBJ1-6; 7 nucleotides match TRBD1. The receptor's source is a woman younger than 30 with acute or convalescent COVID-19. The sequencing sample was made of peripheral blood. The CDR3 here is CASSVEGTAHNSPLHF. The CDR3 DNA reads TGTGCCAGCAGCGTAGAGGGGACAGCTCATAATTCACCCCTCCACTTT.